A single sample gave rise to the 10 T cell receptor beta chains below, sequenced in a study of blood T cell repertoires in COVID-19. Assay used: immunoSEQ multiplex PCR; TCRdb lists only in-frame clones, some missing. This table holds 150,000 to 200,000 clones, roughly 80% found once. The specimen was peripheral blood. Receptors were obtained from a woman in her 70s with COVID-19, enrolled during active disease.

The V and J genes are TRBV5-1 and TRBJ1-2; 7 bases are shared with TRBD1. Trimming at V came to 6 bases and at J to 6 bases, leaving 17 bases not matched to a gene. CDR3 length equals 16 residues. Germline CDR1 and CDR2: SGHRS and YFSETQ. CDR3 residues: CASNFGLQGIVHGYTF. The CDR3 DNA reads TGCGCCAGCAACTTTGGATTACAGGGGATTGTGCATGGCTACACCTTC.

This clone was detected only once. V usage is TRBV10-3 and J usage is TRBJ2-3; 7 nucleotides line up with TRBD2. V trimming: 2 bases; J trimming: 2 bases; junction bases outside the gene matches: 7. The CDR3 length is 16 residues. Germline-derived CDR1 and CDR2 are ENHRY and SYGVKD. CDR3 residues: CAISERSGDLTDTQYF. As DNA, the CDR3 is TGTGCCATCAGTGAGCGGAGCGGGGACCTCACAGATACGCAGTATTTT.

This clone showed up just once. This chain links TRBV6-2 or TRBV6-3 with TRBJ2-6, with 9 bases matching TRBD1. With 6 bases clipped from V and 2 bases from J, the junction kept 5 bases outside the gene matches. The germline V gene has CDR1 MNHEY and CDR2 SVGEGT. The CDR3 is 16 amino acids. In DNA, the CDR3 is TGTGCCAGCAGCCTTACAGGGGGCACTGGGGCCAACGTCCTGACTTTC. Its protein is CASSLTGGTGANVLTF.

This chain uses TRBV7-9 with TRBJ2-5; 8 positions match TRBD1. Germline assignment: CDR1 SEHNR and CDR2 FQNEAQ (reference sequence). The CDR3 length is 16 residues. The V and J ends lost 2 bases and 3 bases, in that order; junction bases with no gene match: 8. The CDR3 spells CASSLRPTTGEETQYF. The CDR3 nucleotides read TGTGCCAGCAGCTTAAGGCCCACGACAGGGGAAGAGACCCAGTACTTC. The complete variable domain, with remaining parts taken from reference TRBV7-9 and TRBJ2-5, reads DTGVSQNPRHKITKRGQNVTFRCDPISEHNRLYWYRQTLGQGPEFLTYFQNEAQLEKSRLLSDRFSAERPKGSFSTLEIQRTEQGDSAMYLCASSLRPTTGEETQYFGPGTRLLVL.

The chain joins TRBV11-2 to TRBJ2-7; unclear D gene. Germline lookup yields CDR1 SGHAT and CDR2 FQNNGV. This CDR3 has 12 amino acids. V lost 0 bases, J lost 6 bases, and 6 bases lay in between. CDR3 sequence: CASSLDPSEQYF. For the CDR3, the DNA is TGTGCCAGCAGCTTAGATCCCAGCGAGCAGTACTTC.

This chain joins TRBV18 and TRBJ1-1, with D hard to call. V was shortened by 1 base and J by 3 bases, with 9 bases between the two germline ends. Germline lookup yields CDR1 KGHSH and CDR2 LQKENI. CDR3 length: 14 residues. CDR3 DNA: TGTGCCAGCTCACCACTGGTAGGAGACACTGAAGCTTTCTTT. Translating it yields CASSPLVGDTEAFF.

This clone showed up just once. The chain recombines TRBV28 with TRBJ2-7, with TRBD1 matching 9 bases. CDR1 is MDHEN and CDR2 is SYDVKM in the germline V gene. This CDR3 is built from 16 residues. V was pared by 6 bases and J by 2 bases, with 11 bases of the junction left unmatched. CDR3 bases: TGTGCCAGCAGCAGACAACGTCGGACAGGGGCCTACGAGCAGTACTTC. Amino acids: CASSRQRRTGAYEQYF.

The chain has TRBV10-3 and TRBJ1-2, with 10 nucleotides matching TRBD1. The CDR3 spans 14 residues. Germline V gene lookup returns CDR1 ENHRY and CDR2 SYGVKD. Trimming took 3 bases from V and 3 from J; bases not matched to a gene: 1. CDR3 sequence reads: CAISEGQGDYGYTF. In nucleotides, the CDR3 is TGTGCCATCAGTGAAGGACAGGGGGACTATGGCTACACCTTC.

The table lists this clone with a few counts. The chain links TRBV5-1 to TRBJ1-2, with D maybe TRBD1 (6 bases). V was cut by 3 bases and J by 7 bases, with 10 bases left in between. CDR1 and CDR2 from the germline V gene are SGHRS and YFSETQ. The CDR3 runs to 12 residues. CDR3 amino acids: CASSWDIGGYTF. CDR3 sequence (DNA): TGCGCCAGCAGCTGGGACATTGGTGGCTACACCTTC. Full variable domain (rest looked up from reference TRBV5-1 and TRBJ1-2): KAGVTQTPRYLIKTRGQQVTLSCSPISGHRSVSWYQQTPGQGLQFLFEYFSETQRNKGNFPGRFSGRQFSNSRSEMNVSTLELGDSALYLCASSWDIGGYTFGSGTRLTVV.

The V and J genes are TRBV28 and TRBJ1-2; 8 positions match TRBD1. Germline CDR1 and CDR2: MDHEN and SYDVKM. V shed 5 bases and J 4 bases; nucleotides not matched to a gene: 12. The CDR3 length is 16 residues. The CDR3 DNA is TGTGCCAGCAGTAACCAGGGGGCGCACTATATCTATGGCTACACCTTC. Its translation: CASSNQGAHYIYGYTF.